One TCR beta chain is described in this entry. Its cognate antigen has yet to be identified. One base away there is no much larger clone; base qualities are not given. A distance of 14 bases separates the germline ends of V and J, which lose 7 bases and 5 bases respectively. Spanning cysteine to phenylalanine, the CDR3 consists of 13 amino acids. Of the read, only the CDR3 DNA is kept; its 39 bases are in frame from base 1. For CDR1 and CDR2, the germline V gene lists ENHRY and SYGVKD. TCRbeta CDR3 regions were amplified from genomic DNA by means of the immunoSEQ Assay, a bias-controlled multiplex PCR. The paper's data handling went like this. Within the assay, amplification of reference gene primers was used to estimate how many nucleated cells each sample contained. To quantify the absolute abundance of each unique TCRbeta CDR3 rearrangement, sequence reads were collapsed and filtered. For each sample, productive Simpson clonality was calculated by taking the square root of Simpson's diversity index across productive rearrangements. TCRdb re-hosts the immuneACCESS table, in-frame sequences only. Its copies lack some clones; in the studies checked, an unresolved V gene accounts for under half of them, and the cause for the rest is not known. That table gives V, J and clone size, and the DNA gave D and trimming. The sample yields about 670,000 clones; approximately 90% were counted once. The ten largest make up 0.2% to 0.3% of the sample.

The data belong to a study of blood T cell repertoires in COVID-19 (TCRdb year 2020). Background for the entire study: Samples from collaborators originated in the United States, Italy and Spain and spanned both the acute and convalescent phases of COVID-19. The prospective study material was composed of cDNA or gDNA derived from T cells, B-cell-depleted T cells, or PBMCs. The dataset comprised deeply sampled blood TCRbeta repertoires from subjects exposed to, actively infected with, or recovered from COVID-19. The repertoires were released in a freely available public database intended as a resource for research on the immune response to SARS-CoV-2. The samples were drawn from two sources: the first 160 participants of the ongoing ImmuneRACE study, and some 1,300 subjects contributed by 6 global collaborators. A de-identified subject ID, COVID-19 status, age in years and sex were almost always included in the sample metadata. Where available, HLA class I and class II types were taken from metadata supplied by the sample provider and were not determined by assay-based typing.

What the authors observed across the whole study: The quantity of clinical and demographic metadata differed by source and by participant and was supplied without curation.

Collaborating institutions collected whole blood in K2EDTA tubes following their own protocols. For TCRbeta analysis, collaborator samples were shipped as frozen whole blood, as isolated PBMCs, or as DNA extracted from either sample type. The rearrangement combines TRBV10-3 with TRBJ1-1; TRBD1 might be the D gene, on 5 matching bases. The receptor's source is a woman between 18 and 29 years old with acute or convalescent COVID-19. Input material: peripheral blood. The DNA is as follows: TGTGCCATCACTAGGGGAAAGGGTACTGAAGCTTTCTTT. Translated, this gives CAITRGKGTEAFF.